One TCR beta chain is described in this entry. TCRdb analysed the 5' RACE reads with MiXCR anew, one entry per CDR3 protein. The table shows about 53,000 distinct CDR3 sequences, with roughly 14% occurring only once. The CDR3 is 15 residues long. The V gene end was trimmed by 6 bases and the J gene end by 6 bases; junction bases not matched to a gene: 8. Germline lookup yields CDR1 DFQATT and CDR2 SNEGSKA (reference sequence). The data stem from a study of T cells of healthy individuals. The V gene is TRBV20-1, the J gene TRBJ2-2; 12 bases match TRBD2. The receptor was derived from a human donor in good health. For the CDR3, the DNA is TGCAGTGCGAAGACTAGCGGGAGTTCGTCCGGGGAGCTGTTTTTT. This translates into CSAKTSGSSSGELFF.